Below, 5 T cell receptor beta chains from the same sample are listed, as sequenced in a study of blood T cell repertoires in COVID-19. TCRdb keeps only in-frame clones here, not all; method: immunoSEQ multiplex PCR. The sample lists 220,000 or so clones, about 94% occurring once. The sequenced sample was peripheral blood. The receptors originated from a man in his sixties with COVID-19, enrolled during active disease.

This clone was seen only once. The chain joins TRBV6-6 to TRBJ2-7; perhaps TRBD2 as D (7 bases). Germline V lookup: CDR1 MNHNY, CDR2 SVGAGI (reference sequence). The CDR3 runs to 15 residues. With 7 bases removed from V and 2 bases from J, the gap between germline ends came to 18 bases. The CDR3 DNA reads as TGTGCCAGCACCAACTACGGGGGGCCCGCCTACGAGCAGTACTTC. It yields the protein CASTNYGGPAYEQYF.

V is TRBV30 and J is TRBJ2-6; D is unresolved. This CDR3 contains 14 residues. Germline lookup yields CDR1 GTSNPN and CDR2 SVGIG (reference sequence). V dropped 3 bases and J dropped 2 bases, with 8 bases sitting between them. The CDR3 bases are TGTGCCTGGAGCCACTCCGCTGGGGCCAACGTCCTGACTTTC. This gives the protein CAWSHSAGANVLTF.

The chain uses TRBV5-1 and TRBJ2-5, with TRBD2 identical over 12 bases. This CDR3 contains 16 residues. The germline CDR1 and CDR2 sequences are SGHRS and YFSETQ. The ends lost 3 bases at V and 4 bases at J; junction bases unmatched: 7. The DNA for the CDR3 is TGCGCCAGCAGCTCAGGACTAGCGGGACTGTTAGAGACCCAGTACTTC. Translated, it gives CASSSGLAGLLETQYF.

This clone was detected only once. The V call is TRBV6-1, the J call TRBJ1-5; D unclear. CDR3 size: 16 residues. V was shortened by 3 bases and J by 2 bases, with 14 bases between the two germline ends. In germline, CDR1 is MNHNS, CDR2 SASEGT. CDR3 amino acids: CASSDEVKGGNQPQHF. The CDR3 nucleotides are TGTGCCAGCAGTGATGAAGTGAAAGGAGGCAATCAGCCCCAGCATTTT.

This chain uses TRBV6-2 or TRBV6-3 with TRBJ1-1, with 8 bases fitting TRBD1. Trimming cost V 2 bases and J 0 bases; bases outside gene matches: 11. Germline CDR1 and CDR2: MNHEY and SVGEGT. The CDR3 is 18 residues long. CDR3 sequence reads: CASSYIRGRGGMNTEAFF. The CDR3 DNA follows: TGTGCCAGCAGTTACATCAGGGGGCGCGGGGGAATGAACACTGAAGCTTTCTTT.